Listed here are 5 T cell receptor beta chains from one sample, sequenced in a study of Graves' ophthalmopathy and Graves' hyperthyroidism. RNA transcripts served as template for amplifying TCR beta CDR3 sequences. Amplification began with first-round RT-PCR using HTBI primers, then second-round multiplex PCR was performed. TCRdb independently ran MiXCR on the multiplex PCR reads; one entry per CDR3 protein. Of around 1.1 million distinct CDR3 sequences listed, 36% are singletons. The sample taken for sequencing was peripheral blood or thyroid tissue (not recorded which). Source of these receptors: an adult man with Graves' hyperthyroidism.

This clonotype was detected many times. CDR3 region: CASSSDAPSSYNSPLHF. As DNA, the CDR3 is TGTGCCAGCAGCTCGGATGCACCGAGCTCCTATAATTCACCCCTCCACTTT. The chain employs TRBV7-9 and TRBJ1-6; no clear D. CDR3 length equals 17 residues. The germline V gene encodes CDR1 SEHNR and CDR2 FQNEAQ (reference sequence). V shed 4 bases and J shed 0 bases, with 13 bases lying between them.

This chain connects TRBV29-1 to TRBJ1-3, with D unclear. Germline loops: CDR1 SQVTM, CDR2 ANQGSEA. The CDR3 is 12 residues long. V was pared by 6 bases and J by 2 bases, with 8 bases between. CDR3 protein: CSVRFPGNTIYF. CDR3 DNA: TGCAGCGTACGATTCCCTGGAAACACCATATATTTT.

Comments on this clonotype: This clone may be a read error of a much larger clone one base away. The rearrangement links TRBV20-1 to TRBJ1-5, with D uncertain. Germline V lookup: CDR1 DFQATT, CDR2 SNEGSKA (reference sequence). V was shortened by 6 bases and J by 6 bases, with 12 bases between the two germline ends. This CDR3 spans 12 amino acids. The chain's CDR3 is CSAERVGQPQHF. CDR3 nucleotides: TGCAGTGCGGAGAGGGTGGGTCAGCCCCAGCATTTT.

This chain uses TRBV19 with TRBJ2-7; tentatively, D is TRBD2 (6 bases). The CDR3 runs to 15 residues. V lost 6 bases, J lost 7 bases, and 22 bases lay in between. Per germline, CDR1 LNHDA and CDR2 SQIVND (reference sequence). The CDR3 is CASRRTFRGADEQYF. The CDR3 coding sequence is TGTGCCAGTAGACGGACATTCCGCGGGGCGGATGAGCAGTACTTC. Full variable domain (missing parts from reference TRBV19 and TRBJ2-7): DGGITQSPKYLFRKEGQNVTLSCEQNLNHDAMYWYRQDPGQGLRLIYYSQIVNDFQKGDIAEGYSVSREKKESFPLTVTSAQKNPTAFYLCASRRTFRGADEQYFGPGTRLTVT.

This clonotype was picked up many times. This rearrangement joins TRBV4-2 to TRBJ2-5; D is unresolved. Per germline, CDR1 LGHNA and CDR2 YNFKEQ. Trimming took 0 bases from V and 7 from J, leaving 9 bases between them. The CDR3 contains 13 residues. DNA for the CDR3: TGTGCCAGCAGCCAAGATCTCTTGGGGACCCAGTACTTC. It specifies CASSQDLLGTQYF.